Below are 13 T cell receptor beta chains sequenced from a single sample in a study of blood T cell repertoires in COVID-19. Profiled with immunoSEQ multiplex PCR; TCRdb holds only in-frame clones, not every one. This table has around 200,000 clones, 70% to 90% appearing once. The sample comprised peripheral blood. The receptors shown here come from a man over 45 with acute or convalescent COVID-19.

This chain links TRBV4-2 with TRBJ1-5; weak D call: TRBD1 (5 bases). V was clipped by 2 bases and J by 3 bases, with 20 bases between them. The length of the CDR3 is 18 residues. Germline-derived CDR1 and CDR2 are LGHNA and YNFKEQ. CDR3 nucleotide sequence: TGTGCCAGCAGCCAATACCCCGGTCAGGGTGAGGACAATCAGCCCCAGCATTTT. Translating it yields CASSQYPGQGEDNQPQHF.

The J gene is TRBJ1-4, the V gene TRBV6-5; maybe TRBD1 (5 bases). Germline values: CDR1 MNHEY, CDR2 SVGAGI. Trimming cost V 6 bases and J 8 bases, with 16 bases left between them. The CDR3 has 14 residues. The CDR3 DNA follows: TGTGCCAGCAGACTACAGGTCAATAGCGAAAAACTGTTTTTT. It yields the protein CASRLQVNSEKLFF.

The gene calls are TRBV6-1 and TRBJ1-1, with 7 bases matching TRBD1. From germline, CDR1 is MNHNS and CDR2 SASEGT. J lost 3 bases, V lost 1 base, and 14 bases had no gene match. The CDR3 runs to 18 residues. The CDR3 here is CASSEGGWGQPRDTEAFF. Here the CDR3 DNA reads TGTGCCAGCAGTGAAGGGGGATGGGGACAGCCACGGGACACTGAAGCTTTCTTT.

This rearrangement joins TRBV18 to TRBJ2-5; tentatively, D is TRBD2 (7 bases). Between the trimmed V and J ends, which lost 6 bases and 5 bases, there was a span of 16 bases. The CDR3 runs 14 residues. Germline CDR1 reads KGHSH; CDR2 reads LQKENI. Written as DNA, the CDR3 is TGTGCCAGCTCGAGGGGGGGTACGCAGGAGACCCAGTACTTC. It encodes CASSRGGTQETQYF.

The CDR3 sequence is CASSLKPGNYGYTF. The CDR3 coding sequence is TGTGCCAGCAGCCTAAAACCAGGTAACTATGGCTACACCTTC. V gene TRBV5-4 combines with J gene TRBJ1-2; D remains ambiguous. Trimming removed 4 bases from V and 1 base from J, with 11 bases in between. The length of the CDR3 is 14 residues. Per germline, CDR1 SGHNT and CDR2 YYREEE (reference sequence).

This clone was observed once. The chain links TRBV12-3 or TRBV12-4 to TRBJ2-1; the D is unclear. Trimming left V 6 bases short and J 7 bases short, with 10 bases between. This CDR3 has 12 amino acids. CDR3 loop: CASSLQRNEQFF. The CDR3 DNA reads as TGTGCCAGCAGCCTCCAGCGAAATGAGCAGTTCTTC.

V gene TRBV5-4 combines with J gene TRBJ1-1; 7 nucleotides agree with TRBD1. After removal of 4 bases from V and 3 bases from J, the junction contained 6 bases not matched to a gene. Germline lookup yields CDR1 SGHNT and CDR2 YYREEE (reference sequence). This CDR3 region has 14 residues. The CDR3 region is CASSTGQTDTEAFF. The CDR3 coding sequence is TGTGCCAGCAGCACGGGACAGACCGACACTGAAGCTTTCTTT.

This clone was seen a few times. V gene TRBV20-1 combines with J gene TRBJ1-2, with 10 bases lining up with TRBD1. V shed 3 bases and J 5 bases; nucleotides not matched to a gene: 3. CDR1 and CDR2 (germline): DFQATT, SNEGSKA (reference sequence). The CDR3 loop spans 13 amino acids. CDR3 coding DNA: TGCAGTGCTAGTCCGGGACAGGGGTATGGCTACACCTTC. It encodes CSASPGQGYGYTF.

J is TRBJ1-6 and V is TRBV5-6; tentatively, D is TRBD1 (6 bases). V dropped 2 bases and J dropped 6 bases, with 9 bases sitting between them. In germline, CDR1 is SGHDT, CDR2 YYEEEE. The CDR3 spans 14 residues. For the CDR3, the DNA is TGTGCCAGCAGCTTCCGCAGGGGTAATTCACCCCTCCACTTT. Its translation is CASSFRRGNSPLHF.

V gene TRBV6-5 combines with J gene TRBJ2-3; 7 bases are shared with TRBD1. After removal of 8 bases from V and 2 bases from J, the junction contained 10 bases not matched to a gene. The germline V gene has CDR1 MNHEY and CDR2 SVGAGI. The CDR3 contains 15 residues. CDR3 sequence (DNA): TGTGCCAGCCAGAGGGACAGTATATACACAGATACGCAGTATTTT. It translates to CASQRDSIYTDTQYF.

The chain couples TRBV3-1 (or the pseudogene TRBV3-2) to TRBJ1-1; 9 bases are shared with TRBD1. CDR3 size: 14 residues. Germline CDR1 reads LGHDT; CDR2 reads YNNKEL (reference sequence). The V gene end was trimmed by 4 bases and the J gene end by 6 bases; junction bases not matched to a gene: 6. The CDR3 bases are TGTGCCAGCAGCCGAACAAACAGGGGGCCTGAAGCTTTCTTT. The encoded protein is CASSRTNRGPEAFF.

For the CDR3, the DNA is TGTGCCAGCAGTGAATTTCAGGGGAATTCACCCCTCCACTTT. Encoded protein: CASSEFQGNSPLHF. This chain uses TRBV2 with TRBJ1-6, with D possibly matching TRBD1 (6 bases). Trimming left V 2 bases short and J 7 bases short, with 9 bases between. The CDR3 covers 14 residues. Germline loops: CDR1 SNHLY, CDR2 FYNNEI.

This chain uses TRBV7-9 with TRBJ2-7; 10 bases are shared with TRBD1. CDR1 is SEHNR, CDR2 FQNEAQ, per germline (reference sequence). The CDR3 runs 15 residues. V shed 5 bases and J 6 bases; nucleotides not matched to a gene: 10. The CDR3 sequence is CASSLGGTGVREQYF. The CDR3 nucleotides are TGTGCCAGCAGCCTGGGGGGGACAGGGGTCCGCGAGCAGTACTTC.